This entry lists 16 T cell receptor beta chains sequenced from one sample in a study of T cell responses to AZD1222 COVID-19 vaccine. The method was immunoSEQ multiplex PCR; TCRdb's version includes in-frame clones alone and lacks a portion of them. The data show approximately 200,000 clones, with roughly 90% seen just once and about 3.5% held by the top ten. The source material was peripheral blood, sampled 28 days after the second AZD1222 dose. The receptor set was obtained from an adult who received the AZD1222 COVID-19 vaccine.

The rearrangement joins TRBV5-1 to TRBJ1-1; 7 bases line up with TRBD1. The trim removed 0 bases at V and 6 bases at J, leaving 11 bases unmatched. The CDR3 is 16 amino acids. In germline, CDR1 is SGHRS, CDR2 YFSETQ. This CDR3 is CASSLGPGGQGAEAFF. CDR3 DNA sequence: TGCGCCAGCAGCTTGGGTCCTGGGGGGCAGGGGGCTGAAGCTTTCTTT.

The chain has TRBV10-1 and TRBJ1-1; D is uncertain. The CDR3 extends over 13 amino acids. The germline gives CDR1 WNHNN, CDR2 SYGVQD (reference sequence). The V gene lost 3 bases and the J gene lost 6 bases, with 11 bases spanning the gap. As DNA, the CDR3 is TGCGCCAGCAGTGACTTAGGGAAGGCTGAAGCTTTCTTT. Protein: CASSDLGKAEAFF.

The chain joins TRBV2 to TRBJ1-5; D ambiguous. CDR3 length equals 13 residues. The germline V gene has CDR1 SNHLY and CDR2 FYNNEI. With 1 base removed from V and 7 bases from J, the gap between germline ends came to 8 bases. The CDR3 DNA is TGTGCCAGCAGTGAAGAGGTTATGCAGCCCCAGCATTTT. Amino acids: CASSEEVMQPQHF.

This clone occurred once. This chain uses TRBV7-2 with TRBJ1-6; 7 bases agree with TRBD1. The CDR3 is made up of 15 amino acids. V lost 5 bases, J lost 5 bases, and 6 bases stayed unmatched. Germline CDR1 reads SGHTA; CDR2 reads FQGNSA. The CDR3 DNA reads as TGTGCCAGCAGCAGTCGGGACAGAAATAATTCACCCCTCCACTTT. Amino acid sequence: CASSSRDRNNSPLHF.

V is TRBV27 and J is TRBJ2-2, with a possible D match to TRBD1 (6 bases). Germline V gene sequence: CDR1 MNHEY, CDR2 SMNVEV (reference sequence). Trimming took off 5 bases at V and 7 bases at J, with 8 bases between the two ends. This CDR3 contains 12 residues. The CDR3: CASSTGFGELFF. CDR3 bases: TGTGCCAGCAGTACAGGGTTCGGGGAGCTGTTTTTT.

This chain joins TRBV28 and TRBJ2-1; D might be TRBD2 (6 bases). The germline CDR1 and CDR2 sequences are MDHEN and SYDVKM. V was cut by 6 bases and J by 0 bases, with 12 bases left in between. This CDR3 region has 15 residues. CDR3 in DNA: TGTGCCAGCAGAGGGGACTTGAGCTCCTACAATGAGCAGTTCTTC. Protein product: CASRGDLSSYNEQFF.

As to this clone: Other DNA sequences of this sample code for an identical CDR3. The chain links TRBV18 to TRBJ2-3; unclear D gene. Germline CDR1 reads KGHSH; CDR2 reads LQKENI. The CDR3 runs to 12 residues. With 6 bases removed from V and 6 bases from J, the gap between germline ends came to 10 bases. The CDR3 sequence is CASSPLGDTQYF. CDR3 nucleotide sequence: TGTGCCAGCTCCCCGTTGGGGGATACGCAGTATTTT.

The J gene is TRBJ2-6, the V gene TRBV5-1, with D unclear. CDR3 length: 18 amino acids. V gave up 4 bases and J gave up 1 base, with 18 bases separating them. From germline, CDR1 is SGHRS and CDR2 YFSETQ. This chain's CDR3 is CASSPSGHGPSGANVLTF. In DNA, the CDR3 is TGCGCCAGCAGCCCTTCTGGGCACGGACCGTCTGGGGCCAACGTCCTGACTTTC.

The CDR3 protein is CASSILRGANYGYTF. The DNA of the CDR3 is TGTGCCAGTAGTATTTTGCGTGGTGCTAACTATGGCTACACCTTC. The genes are TRBV19 and TRBJ1-2; D is unresolved. Germline V lookup: CDR1 LNHDA, CDR2 SQIVND (reference sequence). The CDR3 totals 15 residues. Trimming removed 3 bases at V and 0 bases at J, with 11 bases between. The variable domain in full, completed from reference TRBV19 and TRBJ1-2, reads DGGITQSPKYLFRKEGQNVTLSCEQNLNHDAMYWYRQDPGQGLRLIYYSQIVNDFQKGDIAEGYSVSREKKESFPLTVTSAQKNPTAFYLCASSILRGANYGYTFGSGTRLTVV.

The rearrangement joins TRBV18 to TRBJ1-6; 8 nucleotides agree with TRBD1. From germline, CDR1 is KGHSH and CDR2 LQKENI. Trimming at V came to 2 bases and at J to 0 bases, leaving 3 bases not matched to a gene. CDR3 length: 17 amino acids. This CDR3 is CASSPTDRDSYNSPLHF. DNA for the CDR3: TGTGCCAGCTCACCAACGGACAGGGACTCCTATAATTCACCCCTCCACTTT.

The genes are TRBV2 and TRBJ2-7; D may be TRBD1 or TRBD2 (5 bases each). The CDR3 totals 13 residues. Per germline, CDR1 SNHLY and CDR2 FYNNEI. V gave up 5 bases and J gave up 7 bases, with 15 bases separating them. The CDR3 loop is CASSPRDGAEQYF. CDR3 in DNA: TGTGCCAGCAGTCCCCGGGACGGCGCGGAGCAGTACTTC.

The J gene is TRBJ2-7, the V gene TRBV11-2; D gene unclear. CDR1 is SGHAT and CDR2 is FQNNGV in the germline V gene. V lost 0 bases to trimming and J lost 5 bases, with 14 bases between them. This CDR3 region has 15 residues. The CDR3 DNA follows: TGTGCCAGCAGCTTAGAGAGCTGGTGGGCAGACGAGCAGTACTTC. It encodes CASSLESWWADEQYF.

The chain joins TRBV4-3 to TRBJ2-1; TRBD2 aligns across 9 bases. Looked up from germline, CDR1 is LGHNA and CDR2 is YSLEER. V dropped 1 base and J dropped 10; count of bases not matched to a gene: 2. The CDR3 is 13 amino acids. The CDR3 DNA follows: TGCGCCAGCAGCCAAGTAGCGGGGGTCGAGCAGTTCTTC. Its translation is CASSQVAGVEQFF.

V gene TRBV7-2 combines with J gene TRBJ1-6, with a possible D match to TRBD1 (6 bases). The V gene lost 1 base and the J gene lost 10 bases, with 14 bases spanning the gap. Germline assignment: CDR1 SGHTA and CDR2 FQGNSA. The CDR3 contains 15 residues. CDR3 protein: CASSLVGGTRSPLHF. As DNA, the CDR3 is TGTGCCAGCAGCTTAGTAGGGGGTACTCGATCACCCCTCCACTTT.

The chain joins TRBV2 to TRBJ2-5; 10 bases are shared with TRBD1. CDR1 and CDR2 (germline): SNHLY, FYNNEI. This CDR3 is built from 11 residues. After removal of 8 bases from V and 13 bases from J, the junction contained 7 bases not matched to a gene. The CDR3: CASRDRGPRYF. In DNA, the CDR3 is TGTGCCAGCCGAGACAGGGGGCCTCGGTACTTC.

The V and J genes are TRBV7-9 and TRBJ1-5; no reliable D call. Germline CDR1 and CDR2: SEHNR and FQNEAQ (reference sequence). With 3 bases removed from V and 5 bases from J, the gap between germline ends came to 5 bases. The CDR3 totals 12 residues. DNA of the CDR3: TGTGCCAGCAGCTTCAGTGATCAGCCCCAGCATTTT. It is translated as CASSFSDQPQHF.